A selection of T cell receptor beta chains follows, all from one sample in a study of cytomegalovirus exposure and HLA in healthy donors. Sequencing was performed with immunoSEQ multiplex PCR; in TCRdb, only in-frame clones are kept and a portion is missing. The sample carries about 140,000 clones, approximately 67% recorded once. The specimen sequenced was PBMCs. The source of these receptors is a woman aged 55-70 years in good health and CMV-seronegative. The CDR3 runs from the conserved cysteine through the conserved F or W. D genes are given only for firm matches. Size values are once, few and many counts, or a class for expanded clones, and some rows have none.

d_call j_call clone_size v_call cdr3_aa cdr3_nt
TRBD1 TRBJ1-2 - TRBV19 CASKSRDRLYGYTF TGTGCCAGTAAATCGAGGGACAGACTGTATGGCTACACCTTC
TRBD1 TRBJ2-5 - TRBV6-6 CASSRDRLKTQYF TGTGCCAGCAGCCGGGACAGGCTAAAGACCCAGTACTTC
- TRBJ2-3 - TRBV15 CATSRGGAAYTDTQYF TGTGCCACCAGCAGAGGTGGGGCGGCGTACACAGATACGCAGTATTTT
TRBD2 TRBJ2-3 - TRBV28 CAASREGLESYTDTQYF TGTGCCGCCTCGCGGGAGGGCCTTGAGTCCTACACAGATACGCAGTATTTT
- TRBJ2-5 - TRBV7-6 CASAPQLGLPSETQYF TGTGCCAGCGCCCCCCAACTAGGTCTGCCCTCAGAGACCCAGTACTTC
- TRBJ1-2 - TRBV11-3 CASSLEGLNYGYTF TGTGCTAGCAGCTTGGAGGGCCTCAACTATGGCTACACCTTC
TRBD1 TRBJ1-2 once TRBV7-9 CASSRQGTDGYTF TGTGCCAGCAGCCGACAGGGGACTGATGGCTACACCTTC
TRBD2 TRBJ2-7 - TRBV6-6 CASSYSSLAGVEQYF TGTGCCAGCAGTTACTCGAGTCTAGCGGGAGTCGAGCAGTACTTC
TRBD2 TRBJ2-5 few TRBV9 CASSVGLAGGLWSQETQYF TGTGCCAGCAGCGTAGGCCTAGCGGGAGGGCTCTGGTCCCAGGAGACCCAGTACTTC
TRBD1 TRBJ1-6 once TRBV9 CASSPRDSETPLHF TGTGCCAGCAGCCCGAGGGACAGCGAGACGCCCCTCCACTTT
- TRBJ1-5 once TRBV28 CASSFNSNQPQHF TGTGCCAGCAGTTTCAATAGCAATCAGCCCCAGCATTTT
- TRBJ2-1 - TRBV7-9 CASSFDTGEQFF TGTGCCAGCAGCTTTGATACCGGTGAGCAGTTCTTC
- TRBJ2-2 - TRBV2 CASTEGGTGELFF TGTGCCAGCACGGAGGGAGGCACCGGGGAGCTGTTTTTT
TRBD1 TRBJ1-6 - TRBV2 CASSERTGGKNSPLHF TGTGCCAGCAGTGAACGGACAGGGGGCAAAAATTCACCCCTCCACTTT
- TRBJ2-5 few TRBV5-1 CASSRGPDIGRETQYF TGCGCCAGCAGCCGCGGACCGGACATCGGTCGGGAGACCCAGTACTTC
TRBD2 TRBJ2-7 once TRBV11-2 CASSRTGGGGTYEQYF TGTGCCAGCAGCCGAACGGGGGGTGGCGGAACCTACGAGCAGTACTTC
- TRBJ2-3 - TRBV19 CASSIGDRSTDTQYF TGTGCCAGTAGTATAGGTGACAGAAGCACAGATACGCAGTATTTT
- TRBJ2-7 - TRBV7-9 CASRARTEPYEQYF TGTGCCAGCCGGGCCCGGACAGAACCCTACGAGCAGTACTTC
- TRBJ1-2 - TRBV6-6 CASSYSNRGGGYTF TGTGCCAGCAGTTACTCGAATAGGGGAGGTGGCTACACCTTC
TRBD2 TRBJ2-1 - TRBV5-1 CASSNGLAGGSSYNEQFF TGCGCCAGCAGCAACGGACTAGCGGGAGGGAGCTCCTACAATGAGCAGTTCTTC
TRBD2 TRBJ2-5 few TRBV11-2 CASSPRTSAQETQYF TGTGCCAGCAGCCCCCGGACTAGCGCCCAAGAGACCCAGTACTTC
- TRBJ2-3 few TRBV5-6 CASSFSGFRADTQYF TGTGCCAGCAGCTTTTCCGGATTTCGGGCAGATACGCAGTATTTT
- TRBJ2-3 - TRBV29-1 CSVEPLRSYGDTQYF TGCAGCGTTGAACCCCTCCGGTCGTATGGAGATACGCAGTATTTT
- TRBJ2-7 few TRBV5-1 CASRPNRDGEQYF TGCGCCAGCAGACCGAACAGGGATGGCGAGCAGTACTTC
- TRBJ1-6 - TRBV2 CASSEGNRRSPLHF TGTGCCAGCAGTGAGGGCAATCGGCGATCACCCCTCCACTTT
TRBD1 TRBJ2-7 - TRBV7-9 CASSRGQGAGEQYF TGTGCCAGCAGCAGGGGACAGGGAGCTGGCGAGCAGTACTTC
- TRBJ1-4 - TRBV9 CASSVVGARGEKLFF TGTGCCAGCAGCGTAGTGGGGGCGCGAGGGGAAAAACTGTTTTTT
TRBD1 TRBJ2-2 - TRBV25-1 CASRQDRGNTGELFF TGTGCCAGCAGACAGGACAGGGGGAACACCGGGGAGCTGTTTTTT
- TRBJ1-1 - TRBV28 CASSFRGSEAFF TGTGCCAGCAGTTTTCGGGGATCTGAAGCTTTCTTT
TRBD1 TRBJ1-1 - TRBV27 CASSLGTGTGRTEAFF TGTGCCAGCAGTTTAGGGACAGGGACGGGGAGGACTGAAGCTTTCTTT
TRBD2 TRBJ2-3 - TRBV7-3 CASSYASGGVYTQYF TGTGCCAGCAGCTACGCTAGCGGGGGGGTATATACGCAGTATTTT
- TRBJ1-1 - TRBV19 CASSLGPLSTEAFF TGTGCCAGTAGTCTGGGGCCCCTCAGCACTGAAGCTTTCTTT